This T cell receptor beta chain came from a study of beta chain features in type 1 diabetes. Blood was collected once per donor into heparin, averaging about 100 mL. V lost 0 bases and J 0 bases, leaving 9 bases between the germline ends. Germline V gene data show CDR1 as GTSNPN and CDR2 as SVGIG (reference sequence). The CDR3 length is 16 residues. Note on this clone: Its specificity is not known.

Findings and caveats of the study: Within each of all four CD4+ subsets, Type 1 diabetes patients had TCRB CDR3s that were moderately but significantly shorter. For TCRB rearrangement, an influence of HLA type remained unresolved here.

Reverse transcription of all isolated RNA meant that expressed TCRB transcripts were sequenced. Measured with immunoSEQ multiplex PCR; TCRdb has only the in-frame clones, and not every one. The data hold about 150,000 clones, with roughly 8% observed a single time. The chain uses TRBV30 and TRBJ2-6; unclear D gene. Material for sequencing was central memory CD4+ T cells from blood. This receptor was taken from a man aged 18 to 35 with type 1 diabetes. CDR3 bases: TGTGCCTGGAGTGTACTACAAAACTCTGGGGCCAACGTCCTGACTTTC. It translates to CAWSVLQNSGANVLTF.